The 10 T cell receptor beta chains below come from one sample, sequenced in a study of blood T cells in healthy people across ages. A J-beta primer mix and a sample-barcoded 5' primer were used in a second PCR of roughly 6 to 11 cycles. Each CDR3 protein gets one entry after TCRdb re-called the 5' RACE reads with MiXCR. In the table there are fewer than 600,000 distinct CDR3 sequences, approximately 26% of which are singletons. These records were also assigned to another study, of T cells of mothers and their children.

Sequencing was carried out using blood. The receptors derive from a boy younger than 10 in good health.

This clonotype was seen only once. The chain has TRBV20-1 and TRBJ2-5, with 8 bases identical to TRBD1. This CDR3 is 13 amino acids long. Per the germline V gene, CDR1 is DFQATT and CDR2 is SNEGSKA (reference sequence). The J segment lost 2 bases and the V segment lost 5 bases, leaving 4 bases of the junction unmatched. CDR3 nucleotide sequence: TGCAGTGCTGAGGACAGGGCACAAGAGACCCAGTACTTC. Translating it yields CSAEDRAQETQYF.

This clonotype has just one count. The J gene is TRBJ2-7, the V gene TRBV11-2, with D unresolved. V dropped 1 base and J dropped 0 bases, with 13 bases sitting between them. Per germline, CDR1 SGHAT and CDR2 FQNNGV. This CDR3 region has 16 residues. The CDR3 region is CASSLGTGWSSYEQYF. In DNA form, the CDR3 reads TGTGCCAGCAGCTTAGGAACGGGTTGGAGCTCCTACGAGCAGTACTTC. Combining the CDR3 with reference TRBV11-2 and TRBJ2-7 gives the whole variable domain EAGVAQSPRYKIIEKRQSVAFWCNPISGHATLYWYQQILGQGPKLLIQFQNNGVVDDSQLPKDRFSAERLKGVDSTLKIQPAKLEDSAVYLCASSLGTGWSSYEQYFGPGTRLTVT.

Note on this clonotype: A junction end diverges from the germline sequence, so it may reflect a read error. The chain uses TRBV7-8 and TRBJ2-5, with 9 bases aligning to TRBD2. The J call may be faulty, since TRBJ2-1 better matches the DNA end. Germline V gene lookup returns CDR1 SGHVS and CDR2 FQNEAQ. CDR3 length: 15 residues. Here the CDR3 reads CAGSAIAGEINEQFF. In DNA, the CDR3 is TGTGCCGGCAGCGCTATAGCGGGAGAGATCAATGAGCAGTTCTTC.

The table lists this clonotype with a few counts. The genes are TRBV3-1 and TRBJ2-4; no clear D. Germline assignment: CDR1 LGHDT and CDR2 YNNKEL (reference sequence). The CDR3 is 14 amino acids. V lost 4 bases and J lost 1, with 8 bases in between. The CDR3 sequence: CASSPGPAKNIQYF. The CDR3 coding sequence is TGTGCCAGCAGCCCTGGCCCCGCCAAAAACATTCAGTACTTC.

The J gene is TRBJ2-2, the V gene TRBV6-2 or TRBV6-3; D is unclear. Germline CDR1 reads MNHEY; CDR2 reads SVGEGT. The ends were cut back, 0 bases at V and 6 bases at J, with 17 bases in the middle. This CDR3 has 17 residues. The CDR3 spells CASSYSRLSGDAGELFF. CDR3 coding DNA: TGTGCCAGCAGTTACTCGAGACTCTCAGGTGACGCCGGGGAGCTGTTTTTT.

In the case of this clonotype: At one end, the junction sequence differs from germline, possibly due to a read error. The chain couples TRBV5-5 to TRBJ2-7, with unresolved D. Germline V gene data show CDR1 as SGHKS and CDR2 as YYEKEE (reference sequence). CDR3 length: 12 residues. CDR3 residues: CASSLEFREQYF. The CDR3 nucleotides are TGTGCCAGTAGCTTGGAGTTTCGCGAGCAGTACTTC.

The chain carries TRBV6-2 or TRBV6-3 and TRBJ2-5; no clear D. The CDR3 length is 14 residues. Germline V gene data show CDR1 as MNHEY and CDR2 as SVGEGT. The germline V and J ends were trimmed by 8 bases and 7 bases, with 20 bases remaining between them. The CDR3 DNA reads as TGTGCCAGCGTGGGTCCCTCGGCGGAAGGGACCCAGTACTTC. Protein sequence: CASVGPSAEGTQYF.

The chain combines TRBV6-5 with TRBJ2-4; 7 positions agree with TRBD2. Unmatched junction bases numbered 9, after V lost 5 bases and J lost 8 bases. This CDR3 has 14 residues. Looked up from germline, CDR1 is MNHEY and CDR2 is SVGAGI. CDR3 region: CASSARGGFYIQYF. The CDR3 DNA follows: TGTGCCAGCAGTGCCCGGGGAGGGTTTTACATTCAGTACTTC.

The chain has TRBV11-2 and TRBJ2-4, with TRBD2 identical over 10 bases. This CDR3 has 16 residues. Germline CDR1 SGHAT, CDR2 FQNNGV. V was pared by 3 bases and J by 3 bases, with 5 bases of the junction left unmatched. The CDR3 spells CASSFVLAGDKNIQYF. The CDR3 region has the DNA TGTGCCAGCAGCTTTGTGCTAGCGGGAGACAAAAACATTCAGTACTTC. Based on the CDR3 plus reference TRBV11-2 and TRBJ2-4, the full variable domain is EAGVAQSPRYKIIEKRQSVAFWCNPISGHATLYWYQQILGQGPKLLIQFQNNGVVDDSQLPKDRFSAERLKGVDSTLKIQPAKLEDSAVYLCASSFVLAGDKNIQYFGAGTRLSVL.

CDR3 sequence (DNA): TGTGCCAGCAGCTTAGTAGGTAGTGCGGCAGCCTCTGGGGGCTACACCTTC. Its translation is CASSLVGSAAASGGYTF. This sequence joins TRBV7-9 and TRBJ1-2; the D is unclear. Per the germline V gene, CDR1 is SEHNR and CDR2 is FQNEAQ (reference sequence). V lost 1 base and J 8 bases, leaving 23 bases between the germline ends. This CDR3 spans 17 amino acids. Variable domain in full (rest from reference TRBV7-9 and TRBJ1-2): DTGVSQNPRHKITKRGQNVTFRCDPISEHNRLYWYRQTLGQGPEFLTYFQNEAQLEKSRLLSDRFSAERPKGSFSTLEIQRTEQGDSAMYLCASSLVGSAAASGGYTFGSGTRLTVV.